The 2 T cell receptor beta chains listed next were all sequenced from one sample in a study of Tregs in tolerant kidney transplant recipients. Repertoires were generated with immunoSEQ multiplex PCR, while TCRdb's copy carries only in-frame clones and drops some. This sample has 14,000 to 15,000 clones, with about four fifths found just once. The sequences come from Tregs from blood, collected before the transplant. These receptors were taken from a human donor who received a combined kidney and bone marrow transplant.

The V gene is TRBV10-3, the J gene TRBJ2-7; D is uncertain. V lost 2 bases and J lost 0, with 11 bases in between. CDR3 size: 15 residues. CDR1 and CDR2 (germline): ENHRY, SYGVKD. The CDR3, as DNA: TGTGCCATCAGTGAGAGGTTAGCCCACTCCTACGAGCAGTACTTC. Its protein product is CAISERLAHSYEQYF.

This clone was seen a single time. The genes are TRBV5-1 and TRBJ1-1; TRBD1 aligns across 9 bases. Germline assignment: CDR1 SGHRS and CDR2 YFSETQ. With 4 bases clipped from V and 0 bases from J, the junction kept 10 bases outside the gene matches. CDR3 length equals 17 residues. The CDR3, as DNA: TGCGCCAGCAGCAAGGGACAGGGCGGGATTATGAACACTGAAGCTTTCTTT. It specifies CASSKGQGGIMNTEAFF.